This T cell receptor beta chain was identified during a study of cytomegalovirus exposure and HLA in healthy donors. Looking at the study overall: The approximately 120 validation repertoires were produced on the same platform as the 550 to 700 repertoires of the first cohort. This was reported in a later analysis.

TCRdb keeps only in-frame clones here, not all; method: immunoSEQ multiplex PCR. The sample lists 95,000 to 150,000 clones; about 85% were seen once. The V end lost 0 bases, the J end lost 4 bases, and 16 bases lay between the germline ends. The CDR3 has 16 residues. Germline V CDR1 and CDR2: SGHNT, YYREEE (reference sequence). The chain recombines TRBV5-4 with TRBJ1-2; D is perhaps TRBD1 (6 bases). The sample taken for sequencing was PBMCs. The sequence derives from a woman younger than 45 in good health and CMV-seronegative. The CDR3 reads CASSLARGGGAYGYTF. CDR3 DNA: TGTGCCAGCAGCTTGGCCCGTGGTGGGGGCGCCTATGGCTACACCTTC. The variable domain in full, with the rest retrieved from reference TRBV5-4 and TRBJ1-2, is ETGVTQSPTHLIKTRGQQVTLRCSSQSGHNTVSWYQQALGQGPQFIFQYYREEENGRGNFPPRFSGLQFPNYSSELNVNALELDDSALYLCASSLARGGGAYGYTFGSGTRLTVV.